This T cell receptor (beta chain) was found in a study of a mutant IDH1 vaccine in newly diagnosed glioma (dated by TCRdb to 2020 to 2022). Regarding the complete study: Vaccination began 4-6 weeks after radiotherapy alone, or alongside temozolomide cycles in the chemotherapy-containing groups. Peripheral blood was drawn at six visits: V03 (baseline), V05, V07, V10, V12 and V13. Before enrollment, patients had received standard therapy of radiotherapy alone, temozolomide alone, or radiochemotherapy with temozolomide; most received the combination. The week-35 safety follow-up took place at visit V12, and the week-47 end of study took place at visit V13. Of the 32 patients who were treated, approximately 60% were male and approximately 38% were female, and the mean age was about 37 years. For exploratory analyses, longitudinal TCRB deep sequencing was carried out in some 25 treated patients wherever samples were available. The research as a whole found: Vaccine-induced immune responses across multiple MHC alleles were detected in roughly 94% of patients. According to the authors, sample limitations meant that analyses of patient blood samples could not be reproduced. Changes in the top peripheral T cell clonotypes picked up by TCRB sequencing did not appear to be linked to pseudoprogression. PBMC samples for TCRB deep sequencing were selected based on availability.

Library method: the immunoSEQ multiplex PCR assay. Rearranged TCR beta chain sequences were amplified with the hsTCRB Kit following the manufacturer's protocol. TCRB libraries were sequenced on an Illumina MiSeq. The authors' pipeline ran thus. The proprietary platform of the kit vendor was used for demultiplexing, trimming and gene mapping. The clones in this table, taken by TCRdb from immuneACCESS, are in-frame only. Not every clone is retained; where verified, under half of the shortfall comes from an unresolved V gene, and the cause of the rest is unknown. For V, J and clone size, that table is used; D and trimming come from the DNA. The sample table shows approximately 44,000 clones, and over 60% are seen once. The ten most abundant clones make up 12% of the sample. V was cut back by 6 bases and J by 0 bases, leaving a gap of 13 bases between them. For CDR1 and CDR2, the germline V gene lists SGHRS and YFSETQ. The CDR3 sequence holds 15 residues, the cysteine and phenylalanine included. This entry keeps only the CDR3 DNA: 45 bases, framed from base 1.

As regards this clone: What antigen it recognizes has not been identified. No base quality information exists; no much larger clone differs at one position.

Explained via the paper, the time point label denotes: week 35, safety follow-up. Each vaccine dose was 300 ug of a 20-mer mutant IDH1 peptide in Montanide, given subcutaneously with topical imiquimod. Eight vaccinations were administered to patients in weeks 1, 3, 5, 7, 11, 15, 19 and 23, corresponding to visits V03 through V10. Newly diagnosed WHO grade 3 or 4 IDH1-mutant astrocytomas showing loss of nuclear ATRX were present in the donors. The samples were drawn from NOA16, a multicentre, single-arm, open-label phase I trial in Germany that tested a mutant IDH1 peptide vaccine in humans for the first time. Genomic DNA for TCRB sequencing was extracted from EDTA blood using the DNeasy Blood and Tissue Kit.

Here the chain combines TRBV5-1 and TRBJ2-1, with the D call perhaps TRBD1 or TRBD2, each one matching 5 bases. This sample comprised PBMCs, obtained from a glioma patient whose treatment included an IDH1 peptide vaccine. The clonotype comes from a middle-aged man with glioma. CDR3 reads: CASTLGVDSYNEQFF. The DNA sequence reads TGCGCCAGCACCCTGGGGGTAGACTCCTACAATGAGCAGTTCTTC.